A selection of T cell receptor beta chains follows, all from one sample in a study of vaccination effects on CD4 cells after COVID-19. Clones were read by immunoSEQ multiplex PCR, and TCRdb kept only the in-frame ones, dropping some. The sample shows 20,000 to 30,000 clones, around 70% of them seen only once. Their antigens remain unidentified. This specimen was CD4+ T cells from PBMCs cultured with SARS-CoV-2 spike peptides, taken after COVID-19 vaccination. The source is a human donor who received a COVID-19 vaccine. Each CDR3 is given with its conserved first and last residue. The order of the fields is CDR3 DNA, CDR3 protein, J gene, CDR3 length, D gene, V gene, clone size. The D gene is left open where the match is weak. Only some rows state a clone size, as once, few, many or a class for expanded clones.

CDR3nt: TGTGCCAGCAGTGAATCGATCCAGGGCGCGGGGGGCTACACCTTC
CDR3aa: CASSESIQGAGGYTF
j_gene: TRBJ1-2
len: 15
d_gene: .
v_gene: TRBV25-1
abundance: .

CDR3nt: TGTGCCAGCAGCCCCGGGACAGGGACATACGAGCAGTACTTC
CDR3aa: CASSPGTGTYEQYF
j_gene: TRBJ2-7
len: 14
d_gene: TRBD1
v_gene: TRBV3-1/TRBV3-2
abundance: .

CDR3nt: TGTGCCAGCAGCTTAGAATGGCAGGGTCGTCAGTATTTT
CDR3aa: CASSLEWQGRQYF
j_gene: TRBJ2-3
len: 13
d_gene: .
v_gene: TRBV7-2
abundance: .

CDR3nt: TGTGCCAGCAGCTTAGGGGGGACTAGCGATGAGCAGTTCTTC
CDR3aa: CASSLGGTSDEQFF
j_gene: TRBJ2-1
len: 14
d_gene: TRBD2
v_gene: TRBV7-7
abundance: .

CDR3nt: TGTGCCAGCAGCCGAGGACAAAACTACGAGCAGTACTTC
CDR3aa: CASSRGQNYEQYF
j_gene: TRBJ2-7
len: 13
d_gene: .
v_gene: TRBV5-8
abundance: .

CDR3nt: TGTGCCAGCAGACTACGGGACAGGGTGGATGAGCAGTTCTTC
CDR3aa: CASRLRDRVDEQFF
j_gene: TRBJ2-1
len: 14
d_gene: TRBD1
v_gene: TRBV6-6
abundance: .

CDR3nt: TGTGCCAGCAGTGAAGCTACCCGGACCGGGGACTACGAGCAGTACTTC
CDR3aa: CASSEATRTGDYEQYF
j_gene: TRBJ2-7
len: 16
d_gene: .
v_gene: TRBV6-1
abundance: .

CDR3nt: TGTGCCAGCAGGCAAGCCGCCACTAGCGGGAGGGCCTGGGAGCAGTACTTC
CDR3aa: CASRQAATSGRAWEQYF
j_gene: TRBJ2-7
len: 17
d_gene: TRBD2
v_gene: TRBV3-1/TRBV3-2
abundance: .

CDR3nt: TGTGCCAGCAGCCCTGGCGGATCAGATACGCAGTATTTT
CDR3aa: CASSPGGSDTQYF
j_gene: TRBJ2-3
len: 13
d_gene: .
v_gene: TRBV3-1/TRBV3-2
abundance: .

CDR3nt: TGTGCCAGCAGGGCCGGGACAGGAATGTCCTACGAGCAGTACTTC
CDR3aa: CASRAGTGMSYEQYF
j_gene: TRBJ2-7
len: 15
d_gene: TRBD1
v_gene: TRBV5-4
abundance: .

CDR3nt: TGTGCCAGTAGTATGCATACCTCGGGACGAGGCTCACCCCTCCACTTT
CDR3aa: CASSMHTSGRGSPLHF
j_gene: TRBJ1-6
len: 16
d_gene: .
v_gene: TRBV19
abundance: .

CDR3nt: TGTGCCAGCAGTCGGATTGCTTCCGTCGCAGATACGCAGTATTTT
CDR3aa: CASSRIASVADTQYF
j_gene: TRBJ2-3
len: 15
d_gene: .
v_gene: TRBV27
abundance: .

CDR3nt: TGCGCCAGCAAGGCTAGCGGGGGGACAGATACGCAGTATTTT
CDR3aa: CASKASGGTDTQYF
j_gene: TRBJ2-3
len: 14
d_gene: TRBD2
v_gene: TRBV5-1
abundance: .

CDR3nt: TGCGCCAGCAGCTTGGCCGGACGGGGGCGCATGAACACTGAAGCTTTCTTT
CDR3aa: CASSLAGRGRMNTEAFF
j_gene: TRBJ1-1
len: 17
d_gene: .
v_gene: TRBV5-1
abundance: .

CDR3nt: TGTGCCAGCAGTGACGACAGGGGGGGAGAGACCCAGTACTTC
CDR3aa: CASSDDRGGETQYF
j_gene: TRBJ2-5
len: 14
d_gene: TRBD1
v_gene: TRBV9
abundance: .

CDR3nt: TGTGCCAGCAGCTTCGCTGAAGAGACCCAGTACTTC
CDR3aa: CASSFAEETQYF
j_gene: TRBJ2-5
len: 12
d_gene: .
v_gene: TRBV7-8
abundance: .

CDR3nt: TGCGCCAGCAGTCGGGACTATTACGGGCAGTTCTTC
CDR3aa: CASSRDYYGQFF
j_gene: TRBJ2-1
len: 12
d_gene: TRBD2
v_gene: TRBV5-1
abundance: .

CDR3nt: TGTGCCAGCAGTTCACAGGGTAATGCCGGGGAGCTGTTTTTT
CDR3aa: CASSSQGNAGELFF
j_gene: TRBJ2-2
len: 14
d_gene: .
v_gene: TRBV27
abundance: .

CDR3nt: TGTGCCATCAGAGCGCGGACTAGCGGGAGTGTGGATGAGCAGTTCTTC
CDR3aa: CAIRARTSGSVDEQFF
j_gene: TRBJ2-1
len: 16
d_gene: TRBD2
v_gene: TRBV10-3
abundance: .

CDR3nt: TGTGCCACCCGGAGGGTCGGAAAACGCTCTGGGGCCAACGTCCTGACTTTC
CDR3aa: CATRRVGKRSGANVLTF
j_gene: TRBJ2-6
len: 17
d_gene: .
v_gene: TRBV11-2
abundance: few

CDR3nt: TGTGCCAGTAGTATACTTCGAAACACCATATATTTT
CDR3aa: CASSILRNTIYF
j_gene: TRBJ1-3
len: 12
d_gene: .
v_gene: TRBV19
abundance: .

CDR3nt: TGTGCCACCAGCAGAGATAGTACTAGCGGGAGGATCGCCAAAAACATTCAGTACTTC
CDR3aa: CATSRDSTSGRIAKNIQYF
j_gene: TRBJ2-4
len: 19
d_gene: TRBD2
v_gene: TRBV15
abundance: .

CDR3nt: TGTGCCAGCAGCGCCTCGGGGTACCAAGAGACCCAGTACTTC
CDR3aa: CASSASGYQETQYF
j_gene: TRBJ2-5
len: 14
d_gene: .
v_gene: TRBV9
abundance: .

CDR3nt: TGTGCCAGCAGTCGGCCGACGGGTTACGAGCAGTACTTC
CDR3aa: CASSRPTGYEQYF
j_gene: TRBJ2-7
len: 13
d_gene: .
v_gene: TRBV6-5
abundance: .

CDR3nt: TGTGCCAGCAGTGGAGCCCTTGGCATTTTATATGGCTACACCTTC
CDR3aa: CASSGALGILYGYTF
j_gene: TRBJ1-2
len: 15
d_gene: .
v_gene: TRBV6-1
abundance: .

CDR3nt: TGCAGCGCTAGGGACAGGGGATATGAAAAACTGTTTTTT
CDR3aa: CSARDRGYEKLFF
j_gene: TRBJ1-4
len: 13
d_gene: TRBD1
v_gene: TRBV29-1
abundance: .

CDR3nt: TGTGCCACCTCGGGACCGAACAATCAGCCCCAGCATTTT
CDR3aa: CATSGPNNQPQHF
j_gene: TRBJ1-5
len: 13
d_gene: .
v_gene: TRBV24-1
abundance: .

CDR3nt: TGTGCCAGCAGTTTAGACAGGGTGTACGAGCAGTACTTC
CDR3aa: CASSLDRVYEQYF
j_gene: TRBJ2-7
len: 13
d_gene: TRBD1
v_gene: TRBV7-2
abundance: .

CDR3nt: TGTGCCAGCAGCCAAGTCGGACAGCCCTACGAGCAGTACTTC
CDR3aa: CASSQVGQPYEQYF
j_gene: TRBJ2-7
len: 14
d_gene: .
v_gene: TRBV3-1/TRBV3-2
abundance: few

CDR3nt: TGTGCCACCCAGACAGGCCTGAGCTCCTATAATTCACCCCTCCACTTT
CDR3aa: CATQTGLSSYNSPLHF
j_gene: TRBJ1-6
len: 16
d_gene: .
v_gene: TRBV10-3
abundance: .

CDR3nt: TGCGCCAGCAGCTTTTGGATTCCGTCGGGCCGGACTAGCGGGGGCCTCGCGAAGACCCAGTACTTC
CDR3aa: CASSFWIPSGRTSGGLAKTQYF
j_gene: TRBJ2-5
len: 22
d_gene: TRBD2
v_gene: TRBV5-1
abundance: once

CDR3nt: TGTGCCAGCAGCCAAGATGGCGGGGAGCTGTTTTTT
CDR3aa: CASSQDGGELFF
j_gene: TRBJ2-2
len: 12
d_gene: .
v_gene: TRBV7-8
abundance: .

CDR3nt: TGCGCCAGCAGCCCCATGTTAAGGGTCCTAGTTCTACGAGAAGTCACCTACGAGCAGTACTTC
CDR3aa: CASSPMLRVLVLREVTYEQYF
j_gene: TRBJ2-7
len: 21
d_gene: .
v_gene: TRBV4-1
abundance: .

CDR3nt: TGCGCCAGCAGCCTCATCCAAATCACAATATACCCCTACGAGCAGTACTTC
CDR3aa: CASSLIQITIYPYEQYF
j_gene: TRBJ2-7
len: 17
d_gene: .
v_gene: TRBV4-1
abundance: .

CDR3nt: TGTGCCAGCTCACCCGCTGGCAATCAGCCCCAGCATTTT
CDR3aa: CASSPAGNQPQHF
j_gene: TRBJ1-5
len: 13
d_gene: .
v_gene: TRBV18
abundance: .